The clone carrying this T cell receptor beta chain has just a few counts. Its antigen is not known. The length of the CDR3 is 13 residues. The source of the sample is a study of early T cells in non-severe SARS-CoV-2 infection. For the study at large: Sequenced material consisted of bulk RNA (from unsorted whole blood), and chains were unpaired.

Unique molecular identifier tags were affixed to discrete cDNA molecules. Each CDR3 protein gets one entry after TCRdb re-called the 5' RACE reads with MiXCR. This repertoire shows 85,000 to 100,000 distinct CDR3 sequences, more than 9.5% found once; its top ten account for roughly 4.8%. Study-wide results and caveats: VDJdb-based annotation leaned toward anti-spike CD8 responses and missed private and CD4 specificities.

The chain joins TRBV21-1 to TRBJ2-3; the tabulated D call, TRBD2, remains unverified against the DNA. TRBV21-1 is a pseudogene locus. This material consisted of whole blood, taken at baseline. This sequence originates from an adult who was a healthcare worker with PCR-confirmed SARS-CoV-2 infection or an uninfected control (not recorded which). In DNA form, the CDR3 reads TGTGCCAGCAGCAAGAGACTAGCGTATACGCAGTATTTT. It translates to CASSKRLAYTQYF.